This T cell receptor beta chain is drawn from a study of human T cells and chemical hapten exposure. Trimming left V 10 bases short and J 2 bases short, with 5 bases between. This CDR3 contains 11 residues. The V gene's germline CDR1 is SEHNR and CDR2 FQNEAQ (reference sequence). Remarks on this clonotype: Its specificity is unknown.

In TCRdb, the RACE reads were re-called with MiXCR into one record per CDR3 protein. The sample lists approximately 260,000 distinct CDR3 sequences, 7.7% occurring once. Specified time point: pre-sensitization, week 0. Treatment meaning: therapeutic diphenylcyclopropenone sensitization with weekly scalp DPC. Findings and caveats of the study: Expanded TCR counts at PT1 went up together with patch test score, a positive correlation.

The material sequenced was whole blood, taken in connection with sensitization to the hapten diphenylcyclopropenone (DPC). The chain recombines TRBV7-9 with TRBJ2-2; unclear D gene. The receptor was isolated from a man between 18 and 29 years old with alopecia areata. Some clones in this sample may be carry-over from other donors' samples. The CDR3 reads CATINTGELFF. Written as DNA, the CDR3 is TGTGCCACTATTAACACCGGGGAGCTGTTTTTT.